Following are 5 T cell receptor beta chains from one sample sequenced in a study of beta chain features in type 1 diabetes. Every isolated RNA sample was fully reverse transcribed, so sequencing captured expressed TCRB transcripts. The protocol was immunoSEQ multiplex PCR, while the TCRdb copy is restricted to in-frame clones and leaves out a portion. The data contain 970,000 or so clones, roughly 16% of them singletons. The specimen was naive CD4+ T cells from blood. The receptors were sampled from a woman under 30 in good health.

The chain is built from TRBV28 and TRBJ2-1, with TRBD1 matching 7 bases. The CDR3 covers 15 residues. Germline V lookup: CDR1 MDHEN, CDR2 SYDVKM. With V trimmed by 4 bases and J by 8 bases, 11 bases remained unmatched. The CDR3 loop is CASSSPQGRGDEQFF. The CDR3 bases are TGTGCCAGCAGTTCACCACAGGGGCGAGGTGATGAGCAGTTCTTC.

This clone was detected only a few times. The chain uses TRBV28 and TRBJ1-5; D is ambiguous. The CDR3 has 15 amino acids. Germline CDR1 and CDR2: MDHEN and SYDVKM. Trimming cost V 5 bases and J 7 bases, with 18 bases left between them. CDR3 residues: CASSPAASGRQPQHF. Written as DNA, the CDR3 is TGTGCCAGCAGTCCAGCCGCCTCTGGGAGACAGCCCCAGCATTTT.

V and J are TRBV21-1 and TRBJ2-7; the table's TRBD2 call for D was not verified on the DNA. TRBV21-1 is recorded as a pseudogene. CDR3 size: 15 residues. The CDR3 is CASSGPGTSGPEQYF. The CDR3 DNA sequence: TGTGCCAGCAGCGGGCCCGGGACTAGCGGCCCCGAGCAGTACTTC.

CDR3 loop: CASRPSGNNEQFF. As DNA, the CDR3 is TGTGCCAGCAGACCGTCTGGGAACAATGAGCAGTTCTTC. The chain uses TRBV6-5 and TRBJ2-1; D gene ambiguous. CDR1 MNHEY and CDR2 SVGAGI come from the germline V gene. This CDR3 has 13 amino acids. V was trimmed by 6 bases and J by 5 bases, leaving 11 bases between them.

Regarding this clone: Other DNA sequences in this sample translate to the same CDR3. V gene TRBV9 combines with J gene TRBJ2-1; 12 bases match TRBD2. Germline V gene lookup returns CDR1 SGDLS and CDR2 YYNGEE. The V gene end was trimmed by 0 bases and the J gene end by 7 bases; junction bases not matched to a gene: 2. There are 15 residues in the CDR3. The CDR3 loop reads CASSVGTSGINEQFF. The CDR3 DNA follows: TGTGCCAGCAGCGTAGGGACTAGCGGGATTAATGAGCAGTTCTTC.